Below, one T cell receptor beta chain is given with its context. What it recognizes is unknown. Given the absence of the conserved phenylalanine or tryptophan at the CDR3 end, a read error is likely. The V segment lost 4 bases and the J segment 1 base; nucleotides outside the gene matches: 12. Per germline, CDR1 SGHAT and CDR2 FQNNGV. The CDR3 sequence is 18 residues long. The template was RNA from unsorted bulk tissue. This entry is derived from a study of tumor and adjacent non-tumor tissue in lung cancer. In the study overall: Aged 31 to 76 years, patients included about 11 men and 5 women with stage I to III disease. Points from the study as a whole: Top 100 clones took a larger repertoire share in normal lung. TCR diversity was significantly greater in tumor than normal lung tissue.

Three rounds of nested PCR, following a modified ARM-PCR protocol, produced the TCRbeta library. A single record per CDR3 protein comes from TCRdb applying MiXCR to the multiplex PCR reads. The profile shows some 200,000 distinct CDR3 sequences, 60% to 85% of them singletons. The sequencing sample was made of lung tumor tissue. This rearrangement joins TRBV11-2 to TRBJ1-3, with 8 bases aligning to TRBD1. The TCR sequence derives from a man in his fifties or sixties with non-small cell lung cancer. The CDR3: CASSSGRGLITSGNTIYS. CDR3 DNA: TGTGCCAGCAGCTCGGGCAGGGGGCTTATCACTTCTGGAAACACCATATATTCT.